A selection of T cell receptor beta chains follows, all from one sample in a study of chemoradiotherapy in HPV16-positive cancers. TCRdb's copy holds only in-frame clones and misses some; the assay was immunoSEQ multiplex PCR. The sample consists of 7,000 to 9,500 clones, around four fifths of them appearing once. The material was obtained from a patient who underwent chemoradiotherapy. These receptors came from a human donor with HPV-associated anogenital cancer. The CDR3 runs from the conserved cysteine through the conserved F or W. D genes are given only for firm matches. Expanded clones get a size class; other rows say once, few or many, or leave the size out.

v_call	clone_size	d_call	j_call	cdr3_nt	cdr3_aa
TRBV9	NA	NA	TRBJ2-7	TGTGCCAGCAGCGTATCCGGCGGCACACTGGGCGAGCAGTACTTC	CASSVSGGTLGEQYF
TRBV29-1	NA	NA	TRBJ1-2	TGCAGCGTTGAAGGGTGGGGAGGTGTGGAGGGCGGATCGCCCCGTAACTATGGCTACACCTTC	CSVEGWGGVEGGSPRNYGYTF
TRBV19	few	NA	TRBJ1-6	TGTGCCAGTAGTATTTTACAGAGTATGTCACCCCTCCACTTT	CASSILQSMSPLHF
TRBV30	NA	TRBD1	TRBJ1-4	TGTGCCTGGAGTCCGGACAGGGGGCGAATAACTGAAGAAAAACTGTTTTTT	CAWSPDRGRITEEKLFF
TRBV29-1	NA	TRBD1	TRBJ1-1	TGCAGCGTCCGATGGACAGGGCGGAACACTGAAGCTTTCTTT	CSVRWTGRNTEAFF
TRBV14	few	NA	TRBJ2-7	TGTGCCAGCAGCCTGACGGTTGGGGGTTTCGGAGAGCAGTACTTC	CASSLTVGGFGEQYF
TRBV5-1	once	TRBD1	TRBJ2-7	TGCGCCAGCAGCGACAGGGTAGGGGAGCAGTACTTC	CASSDRVGEQYF
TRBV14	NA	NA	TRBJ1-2	TGTGCCAGCAGCCAATCAGGGGTCTATGGCTACACCTTC	CASSQSGVYGYTF
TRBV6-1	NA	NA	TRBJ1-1	TGTGCCAGCAGTGAATACACAGGGCAGAACACTGAAGCTTTCTTT	CASSEYTGQNTEAFF
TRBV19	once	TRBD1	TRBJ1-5	TGTGCCAGTAGTTCCGGACAGGGAGGGAATCAGCCCCAGCATTTT	CASSSGQGGNQPQHF
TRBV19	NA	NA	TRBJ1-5	TGTGCCAGTGGGTTTCTGGAGGGGGCCCAGCATTTT	CASGFLEGAQHF
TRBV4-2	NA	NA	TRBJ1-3	TGTGCCAGCAGCCAACTAAGAGACTCTGGAAACACCATATATTTT	CASSQLRDSGNTIYF
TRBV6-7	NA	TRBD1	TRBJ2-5	TGTGCCAGAGACAGGGGGCGCGCCGAGACCCAGTACTTC	CARDRGRAETQYF
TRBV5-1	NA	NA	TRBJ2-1	TGCGCCAGCAGCTCTCCGGCGGGGAGCTCCTACAATGAGCAGTTCTTC	CASSSPAGSSYNEQFF
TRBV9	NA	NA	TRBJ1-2	TGTGCCAGCAGCGTAGTAGCGACTTCGCCTGATCGCTACACCTTC	CASSVVATSPDRYTF
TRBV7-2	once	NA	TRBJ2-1	TGTGCCAGCAGCTTTGAGGGGTCCCGGAACAATGAGCAGTTCTTC	CASSFEGSRNNEQFF
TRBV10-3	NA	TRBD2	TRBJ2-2	TGTGCCATCAGTGAAGGGACTAGCGGGGGTACCGGGGAGCTGTTTTTT	CAISEGTSGGTGELFF
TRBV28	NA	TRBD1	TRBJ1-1	TGTGCCAGCAGTCCAAGCAACAGGGGAGCTTTCTTT	CASSPSNRGAFF
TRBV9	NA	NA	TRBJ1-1	TGTGCCAGCAGCCCAAGGGTGGGACGTGAAGCTTTCTTT	CASSPRVGREAFF
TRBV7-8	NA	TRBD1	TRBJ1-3	TGTGCCAGCAGCTCGGGACAGGGGAGGGAGAACACCATATATTTT	CASSSGQGRENTIYF
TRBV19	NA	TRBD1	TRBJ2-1	TGTGCCAGTAGTAGAAAGGGGACAGTGAATGAGCAGTTCTTC	CASSRKGTVNEQFF
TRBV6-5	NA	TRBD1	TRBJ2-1	TGTGCCAGCAGTATTGACAGGGGATACAATGAGCAGTTCTTC	CASSIDRGYNEQFF
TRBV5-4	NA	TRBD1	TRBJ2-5	TGTGCCAGCAGCCGAGCGACAGGGCCAAAGACCCAGTACTTC	CASSRATGPKTQYF
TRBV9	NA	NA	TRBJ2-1	TGTGCCAGCAGCATTGGGGGGGGCAGGGACAATGAGCAGTTCTTC	CASSIGGGRDNEQFF
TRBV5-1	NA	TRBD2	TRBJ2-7	TGCGCCAGCAGCTTAGTCTGGACTAGGGCTGCCTACGAGCAGTACTTC	CASSLVWTRAAYEQYF
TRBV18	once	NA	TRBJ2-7	TGTGCCAGCTCACCAAGGAAACTCTCCTACGAGCAGTACTTC	CASSPRKLSYEQYF
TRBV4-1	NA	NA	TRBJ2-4	TGCGCCAGCAGCCAACCGGGGGAGCTAGCCAAAAACATTCAGTACTTC	CASSQPGELAKNIQYF
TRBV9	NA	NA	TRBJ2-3	TGTGCCAGCAGCGTCGGGTGGAGGCAGGACCAGTATTTT	CASSVGWRQDQYF
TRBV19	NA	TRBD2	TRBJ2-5	TGTGCCAGTAGTATGTTCGCGGGGGGGCAAGAGACCCAGTACTTC	CASSMFAGGQETQYF
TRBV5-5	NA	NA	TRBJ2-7	TGTGCCAGCAGCGGGGGCGGCGGTTACTACGATCAGTACTTC	CASSGGGGYYDQYF
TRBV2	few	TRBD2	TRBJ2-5	TGTGCCAGCAGTGAATTGGTGGCGGGGGGGAGTTTCGGGACCCAGTACTTC	CASSELVAGGSFGTQYF
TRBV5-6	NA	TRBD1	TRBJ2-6	TGTGCCAGCAGCTTAAGACCGAGACAGGGCTTAGTAGGGGCCAACGTCCTGACTTTC	CASSLRPRQGLVGANVLTF
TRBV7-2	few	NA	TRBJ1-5	TGTGCCATCCCCGGGACGCCTCGGGGACAGCCCCAGCATTTT	CAIPGTPRGQPQHF
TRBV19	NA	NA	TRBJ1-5	TGTGCCAGTAGTTCAACCCGGACAGATACGAGCAATCAGCCCCAGCATTTT	CASSSTRTDTSNQPQHF
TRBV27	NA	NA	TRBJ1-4	TGTGCCAGCTCGACCACTAATGAAAAACTGTTTTTT	CASSTTNEKLFF
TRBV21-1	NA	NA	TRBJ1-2	TGTGCCAGCAGCAAAGCTGAAGGCGAAGATGGCTACACCTTC	CASSKAEGEDGYTF
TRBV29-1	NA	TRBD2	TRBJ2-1	TGCAGCGTCCGGGGACTAGCATACGATGAGCAGTTCTTC	CSVRGLAYDEQFF
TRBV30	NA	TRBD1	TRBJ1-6	TGTGCCTGGGGGACAGAACGGTCCTATAATTCACCCCTCCACTTT	CAWGTERSYNSPLHF
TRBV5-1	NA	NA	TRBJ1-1	TGCGCCAGCAGCTTGGAGGCACGGAACACTGAAGCTTTCTTT	CASSLEARNTEAFF
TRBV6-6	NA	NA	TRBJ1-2	TGTGCCAGCAGTATACGCACAGACAGTAACTATGGCTACACCTTC	CASSIRTDSNYGYTF
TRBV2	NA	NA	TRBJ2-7	TGTGCCAGTACAACTCCGGGACAGCAAAGGCGGGAGTACTACGAGCAGTACTTC	CASTTPGQQRREYYEQYF
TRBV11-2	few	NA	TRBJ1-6	TGTGCCAGCGGTTCACCCCTCCACTTT	CASGSPLHF
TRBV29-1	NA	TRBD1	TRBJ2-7	TGCAGCGTTTTCTTCGGACAGGGAATCGACGAGCAGTACTTC	CSVFFGQGIDEQYF
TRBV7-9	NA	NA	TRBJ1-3	TGTGCCAGCAGCGTCGGACAGAGCTCTGGAAACACCATATATTTT	CASSVGQSSGNTIYF
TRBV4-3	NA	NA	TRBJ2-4	TGCGCCAGCAGCCCCGGGTCTAACCTAGCCAAAAACATTCAGTACTTC	CASSPGSNLAKNIQYF
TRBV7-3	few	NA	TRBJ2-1	TGTGCCAGCAGCTTTCAGGGGATTGGCTCCTACAATGAGCAGTTCTTC	CASSFQGIGSYNEQFF
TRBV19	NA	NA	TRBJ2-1	TGTGCCAGTAGTCTCCCTCCGGGGGATGAGCAGTTCTTC	CASSLPPGDEQFF
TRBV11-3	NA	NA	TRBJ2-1	TGTGCCAGCAGCTTAGGGTTTGGGGGGAGCTCCTACAATGAGCAGTTCTTC	CASSLGFGGSSYNEQFF
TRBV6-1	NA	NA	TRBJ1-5	TGTGCCAGCAGTGAAGGTGGGAATCAGCCCCAGCATTTT	CASSEGGNQPQHF
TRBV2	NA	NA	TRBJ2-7	TGTGCCAGCAATCGCGGATCCTACGAGCAGTACTTC	CASNRGSYEQYF
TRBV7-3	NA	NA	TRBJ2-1	TGTGCCAGCAGCTTAACACCGCAGTACAATGAGCAGTTCTTC	CASSLTPQYNEQFF
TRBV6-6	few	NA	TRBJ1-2	TGTGCCAGCAACCCGGTGGGGGGAGACTATGGCTACACCTTC	CASNPVGGDYGYTF
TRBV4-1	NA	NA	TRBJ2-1	TGCGCCAGCAGCCAAGGGCAAGGGGTTCGTAATGAGCAGTTCTTC	CASSQGQGVRNEQFF
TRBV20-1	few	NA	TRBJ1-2	TGCAGTGCCGGCAGAAACTATGGCTACACCTTC	CSAGRNYGYTF
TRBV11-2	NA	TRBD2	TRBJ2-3	TGTGCCAGCAGCTTCGTAGCGGGGGGTGGGGATACGCAGTATTTT	CASSFVAGGGDTQYF
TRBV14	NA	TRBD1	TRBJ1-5	TGTGCCAGCAGCCAAGGCGGGACAGTTGGACAGCCCCAGCATTTT	CASSQGGTVGQPQHF
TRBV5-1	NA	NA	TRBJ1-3	TGCGCCAGCAGCTTGGAAAGGGGCCCGATCTCTGGAAACACCATATATTTT	CASSLERGPISGNTIYF
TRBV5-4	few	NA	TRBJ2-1	TGTGCCAGCAGCGCGGACAGAAACAATGAGCAGTTCTTC	CASSADRNNEQFF
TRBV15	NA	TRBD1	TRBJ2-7	TGTGCCACCAGCAGAGGCCCCGCCGGGACAGGGGCCTACGAGCAGTACTTC	CATSRGPAGTGAYEQYF
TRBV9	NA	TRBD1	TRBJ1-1	TGTGCCAGCAGCGTATTGGACAGGGGGAACACTGAAGCTTTCTTT	CASSVLDRGNTEAFF